This TCR beta chain was recovered during a study of OX40 agonist ivuxolimab in advanced cancers. Study details: Patients were dosed with the agonistic anti-OX40 (CD134) antibody ivuxolimab. Intravenous ivuxolimab was administered to patients every 2 weeks at 0.01 to 10 mg/kg. Participants averaged about 60 years of age (range about 23 to 80) and were 82.7% male. Broader study findings: On average, CD8+ T cells showed a greater number of expanded clones than CD4+.

The assay was immunoSEQ multiplex PCR, and TCRdb's table has in-frame clones only and misses some. This sample has approximately 17,000 clones, with 82% found just once. The sample holds one count of this clone. The antigen remains undetermined. CDR1 DFQATT and CDR2 SNEGSKA come from the germline V gene (reference sequence). CDR3 length: 10 residues. V was pared by 5 bases and J by 3 bases, with 3 bases between. This TCR was recovered from an adult with an advanced solid tumor such as melanoma, head and neck, liver or kidney cancer. The sequencing here drew on CD4+ or CD8+ T cells sorted from blood, taken in a trial of the OX40 agonist ivuxolimab. This chain joins TRBV20-1 and TRBJ2-3; D ambiguous. The chain's CDR3 is CSAETDTQYF. CDR3 coding DNA: TGCAGTGCTGAAACAGATACGCAGTATTTT.